The rows below give T cell receptor beta chains drawn from one sample of a study of graft-versus-host responses after intestinal transplantation. No antigens are known for them. Produced via immunoSEQ multiplex PCR; TCRdb's table is partial and in-frame only. The table has tens of thousands of clones, about 88% seen once. The sequencing used unstimulated CD4+ T cells sorted from spleen or lymph node cells, collected before intestinal transplant. The receptors derive from a human donor who received an intestinal transplant. The CDR3 runs from the conserved cysteine through the conserved F or W. A D gene is named only where the DNA matches it firmly. Part of the rows lack a size; the others show once, few, many or a class for expanded clones.

TRBV7-2	TRBD2	TRBJ2-7	-	TGTGCCAGCAGCCCTCAAGGGGCTAGCGGGTACGAGCAGTACTTC	CASSPQGASGYEQYF
TRBV25-1	-	TRBJ1-3	-	TGTGCCAGCACCCCCCAACAGCTCGGAAACACCATATATTTT	CASTPQQLGNTIYF
TRBV27	-	TRBJ1-5	-	TGTGCCAGCCGCCTGGGGGGAGGGACCGGGGAGCCCCAGCATTTT	CASRLGGGTGEPQHF
TRBV5-8	-	TRBJ1-5	-	TGTGCCAGCAGCACGCGTTGGGGGGGAAGTGTTCAGCCCCAGCATTTT	CASSTRWGGSVQPQHF
TRBV18	-	TRBJ2-2	-	TGTGCCAGCTCACCACTGGCTTGGGCCACCGGGGAGCTGTTTTTT	CASSPLAWATGELFF
TRBV28	-	TRBJ1-4	-	TGTGCCAGCAGTCCCCTAGGGGCATCGGAGGAAAAACTGTTTTTT	CASSPLGASEEKLFF
TRBV12-5	-	TRBJ1-1	-	TGTGCTAGTAGGCAGGAGAACACTGAAGCTTTCTTT	CASRQENTEAFF
TRBV5-1	-	TRBJ2-2	once	TGCGCCAGCAGCTTGGCGGGTACCGGGGAGCTGTTTTTT	CASSLAGTGELFF
TRBV7-2	TRBD2	TRBJ2-1	-	TGTGCCAGCAGCTTTGTCGGGGGGGGTGAGCAGTTCTTC	CASSFVGGGEQFF
TRBV27	-	TRBJ2-7	-	TGTGCCAGCAGCCTAGGAGGGACGGGTGAGCAGTACTTC	CASSLGGTGEQYF
TRBV7-9	TRBD2	TRBJ2-5	-	TGTGCCAGCAGCCAGCGGGGGGGCCGTGGAGAGACCCAGTACTTC	CASSQRGGRGETQYF
TRBV5-1	TRBD1	TRBJ1-4	-	TGCGCCAGCACACCGACAGGGTCTAATGAAAAACTGTTTTTT	CASTPTGSNEKLFF
TRBV10-1	TRBD1	TRBJ1-5	few	TGCGCCAGCAGTAAACCGGGACAGGGGATGAGCAATCAGCCCCAGCATTTT	CASSKPGQGMSNQPQHF
TRBV28	-	TRBJ2-5	-	TGTGCCACCCAGGGTTTGGGGTACCAAGAGACCCAGTACTTC	CATQGLGYQETQYF
TRBV6-6	-	TRBJ2-3	-	TGTGCCAGCAGTTACTCGGGGGCAGGGGGCACAGATACGCAGTATTTT	CASSYSGAGGTDTQYF
TRBV12-5	-	TRBJ1-1	-	TGTGCTAGTGCCGGGGGGACTGAAGCTTTCTTT	CASAGGTEAFF
TRBV2	-	TRBJ1-6	-	TGTGCCGGAGCTTTAATCCCAATTTCACCCCTCCACTTT	CAGALIPISPLHF
TRBV9	TRBD2	TRBJ2-2	-	TGTGCCAGCAGCCTGACTAGCGGGGGGGCCCGCGCCGGGGAGCTGTTTTTT	CASSLTSGGARAGELFF
TRBV6-5	-	TRBJ1-2	few	TGTGCCAGCAGTTATGGGCGGGACAACTATGGCTACACCTTC	CASSYGRDNYGYTF
TRBV6-6	-	TRBJ1-4	few	TGTGCCAGCCAGACCCCGAGGAGGGGCGTTGAAAAACTGTTTTTT	CASQTPRRGVEKLFF